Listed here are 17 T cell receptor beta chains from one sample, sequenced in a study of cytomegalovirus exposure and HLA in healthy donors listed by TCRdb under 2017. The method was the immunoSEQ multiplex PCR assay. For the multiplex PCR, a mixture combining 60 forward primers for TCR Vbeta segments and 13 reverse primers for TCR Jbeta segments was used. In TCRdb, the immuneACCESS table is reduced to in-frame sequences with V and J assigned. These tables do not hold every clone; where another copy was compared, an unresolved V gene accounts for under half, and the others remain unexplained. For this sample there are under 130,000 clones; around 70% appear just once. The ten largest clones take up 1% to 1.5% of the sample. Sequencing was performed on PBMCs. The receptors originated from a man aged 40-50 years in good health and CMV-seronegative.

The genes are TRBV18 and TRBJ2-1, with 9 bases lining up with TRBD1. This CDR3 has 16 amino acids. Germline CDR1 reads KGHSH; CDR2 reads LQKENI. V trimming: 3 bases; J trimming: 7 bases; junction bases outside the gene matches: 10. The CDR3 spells CASSPGQGQGLNEQFF. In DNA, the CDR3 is TGTGCCAGCTCACCGGGTCAGGGACAGGGTTTGAATGAGCAGTTCTTC.

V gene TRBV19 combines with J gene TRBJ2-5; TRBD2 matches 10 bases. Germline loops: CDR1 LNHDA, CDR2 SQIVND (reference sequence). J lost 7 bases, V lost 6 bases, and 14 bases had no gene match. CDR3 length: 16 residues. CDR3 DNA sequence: TGTGCCAGTAGCCCATCTAGCGGGAGCTTGGTCGGGACCCAGTACTTC. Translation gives CASSPSSGSLVGTQYF.

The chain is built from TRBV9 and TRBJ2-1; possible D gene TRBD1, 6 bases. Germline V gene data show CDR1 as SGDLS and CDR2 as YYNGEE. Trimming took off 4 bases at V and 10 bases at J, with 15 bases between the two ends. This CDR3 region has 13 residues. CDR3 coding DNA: TGTGCCAGCAGCACAAGGGGGAGAGGCGAGCAGTTCTTC. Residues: CASSTRGRGEQFF.

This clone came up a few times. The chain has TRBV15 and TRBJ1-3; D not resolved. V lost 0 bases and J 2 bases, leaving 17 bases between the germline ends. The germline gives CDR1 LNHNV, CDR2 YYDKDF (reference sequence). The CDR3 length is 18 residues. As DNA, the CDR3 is TGTGCCACCAGCAGAGACCCCCCGGACTCCAGAGCTGGAAACACCATATATTTT. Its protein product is CATSRDPPDSRAGNTIYF. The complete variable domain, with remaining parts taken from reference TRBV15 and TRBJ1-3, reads DAMVIQNPRYQVTQFGKPVTLSCSQTLNHNVMYWYQQKSSQAPKLLFHYYDKDFNNEADTPDNFQSRRPNTSFCFLDIRSPGLGDTAMYLCATSRDPPDSRAGNTIYFGEGSWLTVV.

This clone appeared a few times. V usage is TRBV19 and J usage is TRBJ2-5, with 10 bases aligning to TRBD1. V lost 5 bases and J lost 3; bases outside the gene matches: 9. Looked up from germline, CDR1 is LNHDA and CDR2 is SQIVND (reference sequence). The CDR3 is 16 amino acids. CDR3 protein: CASSSGQGFGEETQYF. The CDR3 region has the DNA TGTGCCAGTAGTTCGGGACAGGGGTTCGGCGAAGAGACCCAGTACTTC.

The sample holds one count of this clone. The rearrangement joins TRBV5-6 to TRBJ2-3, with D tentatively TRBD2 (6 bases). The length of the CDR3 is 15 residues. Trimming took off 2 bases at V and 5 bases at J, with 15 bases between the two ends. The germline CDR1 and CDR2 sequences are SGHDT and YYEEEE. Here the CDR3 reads CASSFGRDSVDTQYF. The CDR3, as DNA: TGTGCCAGCAGCTTCGGCCGGGACTCAGTAGATACGCAGTATTTT.

Here the CDR3 reads CASSAGYGYTF. In DNA, the CDR3 is TGTGCCAGCAGCGCAGGGTATGGCTACACCTTC. V is TRBV7-3 and J is TRBJ1-2; D might be TRBD1 (5 bases). The CDR3 is 11 residues long. From germline, CDR1 is SGHTA and CDR2 FQGTGA. V was clipped by 5 bases and J by 5 bases, with 6 bases between them.

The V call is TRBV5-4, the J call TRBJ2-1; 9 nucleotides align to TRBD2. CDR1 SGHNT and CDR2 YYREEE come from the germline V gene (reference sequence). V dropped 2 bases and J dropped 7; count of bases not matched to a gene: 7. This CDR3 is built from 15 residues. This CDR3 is CASSLVAGASNEQFF. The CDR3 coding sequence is TGTGCCAGCAGCTTAGTAGCGGGAGCGAGTAATGAGCAGTTCTTC. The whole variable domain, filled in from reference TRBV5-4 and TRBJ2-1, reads ETGVTQSPTHLIKTRGQQVTLRCSSQSGHNTVSWYQQALGQGPQFIFQYYREEENGRGNFPPRFSGLQFPNYSSELNVNALELDDSALYLCASSLVAGASNEQFFGPGTRLTVL.

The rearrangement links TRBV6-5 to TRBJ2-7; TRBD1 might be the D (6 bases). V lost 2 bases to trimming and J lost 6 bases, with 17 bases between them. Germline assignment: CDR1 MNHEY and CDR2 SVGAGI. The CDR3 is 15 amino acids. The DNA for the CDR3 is TGTGCCAGCAGTTACAGGGGGTTAGTATACGGCGAGCAGTACTTC. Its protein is CASSYRGLVYGEQYF.

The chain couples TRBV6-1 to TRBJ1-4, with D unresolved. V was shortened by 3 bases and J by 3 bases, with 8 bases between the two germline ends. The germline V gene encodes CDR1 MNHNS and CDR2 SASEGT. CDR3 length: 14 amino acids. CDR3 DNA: TGTGCCAGCAGTGATGGTCCGGCTAATGAAAAACTGTTTTTT. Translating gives CASSDGPANEKLFF.

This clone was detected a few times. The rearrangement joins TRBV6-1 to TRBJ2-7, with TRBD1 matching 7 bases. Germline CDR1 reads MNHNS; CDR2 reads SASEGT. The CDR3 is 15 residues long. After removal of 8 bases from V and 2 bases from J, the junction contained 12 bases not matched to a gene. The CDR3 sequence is CASHLTGTATYEQYF. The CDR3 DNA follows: TGTGCCAGCCACTTAACCGGGACAGCTACCTACGAGCAGTACTTC.

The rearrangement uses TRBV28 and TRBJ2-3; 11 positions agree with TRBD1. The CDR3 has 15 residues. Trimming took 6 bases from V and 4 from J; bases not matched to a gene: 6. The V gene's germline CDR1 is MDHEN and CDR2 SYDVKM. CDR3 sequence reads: CASRHRTGGADTQYF. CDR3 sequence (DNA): TGTGCCAGCAGACACCGGACAGGGGGCGCAGATACGCAGTATTTT. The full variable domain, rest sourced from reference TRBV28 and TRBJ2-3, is DVKVTQSSRYLVKRTGEKVFLECVQDMDHENMFWYRQDPGLGLRLIYFSYDVKMKEKGDIPEGYSVSREKKERFSLILESASTNQTSMYLCASRHRTGGADTQYFGPGTRLTVL.

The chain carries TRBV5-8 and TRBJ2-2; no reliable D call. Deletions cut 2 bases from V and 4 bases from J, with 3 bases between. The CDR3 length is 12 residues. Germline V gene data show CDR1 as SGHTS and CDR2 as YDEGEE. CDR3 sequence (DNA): TGTGCCAGCAGCTTCGGCACCGGGGAGCTGTTTTTT. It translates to CASSFGTGELFF.

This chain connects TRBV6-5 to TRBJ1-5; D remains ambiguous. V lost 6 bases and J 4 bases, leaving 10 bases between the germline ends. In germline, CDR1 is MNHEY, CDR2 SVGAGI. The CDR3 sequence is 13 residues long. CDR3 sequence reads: CASRIRENQPQHF. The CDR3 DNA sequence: TGTGCCAGCAGAATAAGGGAGAATCAGCCCCAGCATTTT.

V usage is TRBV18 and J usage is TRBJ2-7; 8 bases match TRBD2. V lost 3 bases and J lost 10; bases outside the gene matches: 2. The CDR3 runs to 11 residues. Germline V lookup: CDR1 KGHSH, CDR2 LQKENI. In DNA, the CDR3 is TGTGCCAGCTCACCCGGGGGGGATCAGTACTTC. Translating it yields CASSPGGDQYF.

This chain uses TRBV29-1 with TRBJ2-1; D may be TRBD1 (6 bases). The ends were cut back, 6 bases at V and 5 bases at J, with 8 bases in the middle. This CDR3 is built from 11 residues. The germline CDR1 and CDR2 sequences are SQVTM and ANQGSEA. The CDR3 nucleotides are TGCAGCGTAAGACAGGACAATGAGCAGTTCTTC. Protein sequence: CSVRQDNEQFF.

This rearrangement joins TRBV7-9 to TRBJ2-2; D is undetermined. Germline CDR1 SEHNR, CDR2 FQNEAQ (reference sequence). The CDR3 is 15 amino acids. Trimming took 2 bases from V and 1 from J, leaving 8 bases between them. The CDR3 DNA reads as TGTGCCAGCAGCTTATCCAGGCTGAACACCGGGGAGCTGTTTTTT. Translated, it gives CASSLSRLNTGELFF.